The 5 T cell receptor beta chains listed next were all sequenced from one sample in a study of cytomegalovirus exposure and HLA in healthy donors. 13 Jbeta primers and 60 Vbeta primers were used for the PCR. Here immunoSEQ multiplex PCR was the method, and the copy in TCRdb shows in-frame clones only, minus some. This table holds 100,000 to 150,000 clones, around 72% found once. The sample was PBMCs. These receptor sequences come from a man aged 30-40 years in good health and CMV-seronegative.

The rearrangement uses TRBV7-3 and TRBJ2-3; 9 nucleotides line up with TRBD2. CDR1 and CDR2 (germline): SGHTA, FQGTGA. There are 16 residues in the CDR3. The V gene end was trimmed by 5 bases and the J gene end by 6 bases; junction bases not matched to a gene: 12. CDR3 in DNA: TGTGCCAGCAGCCCAAGGGGCGGGGGGGATCGCGATACGCAGTATTTT. Its translation: CASSPRGGGDRDTQYF.

The V and J genes are TRBV5-8 and TRBJ2-7; TRBD1 is a possible D gene (5 bases). Trimming took 2 bases from V and 6 from J, leaving 9 bases between them. Germline assignment: CDR1 SGHTS and CDR2 YDEGEE. This CDR3 is 12 amino acids long. The CDR3 sequence: CASSFYQGEQYF. The CDR3 coding sequence is TGTGCCAGCAGCTTTTACCAGGGCGAGCAGTACTTC.

The gene calls are TRBV5-6 and TRBJ1-5; the match to TRBD1 covers 9 bases. The V and J ends lost 3 bases and 4 bases, in that order; junction bases with no gene match: 2. The CDR3 runs to 14 residues. The germline V gene encodes CDR1 SGHDT and CDR2 YYEEEE. CDR3 DNA sequence: TGTGCCAGCAGCTCCGGACAGGGGAATCAGCCCCAGCATTTT. The encoded protein is CASSSGQGNQPQHF.

V and J are TRBV6-6 and TRBJ2-7; D is perhaps TRBD2 (5 bases). V dropped 2 bases and J dropped 6 bases, with 11 bases sitting between them. This CDR3 region has 13 residues. Germline V gives CDR1 MNHNY, CDR2 SVGAGI (reference sequence). CDR3 DNA: TGTGCCAGCAGTTACGGACTGGCGGGCGAGCAGTACTTC. Amino acids: CASSYGLAGEQYF.

The chain combines TRBV5-6 with TRBJ2-4; 7 nucleotides align to TRBD2. The CDR3 has 17 residues. Per germline, CDR1 SGHDT and CDR2 YYEEEE. V dropped 3 bases and J dropped 1; count of bases not matched to a gene: 10. CDR3 sequence: CASSSFGRGVAKNIQYF. CDR3 nucleotides: TGTGCCAGCAGCTCCTTCGGACGGGGGGTTGCCAAAAACATTCAGTACTTC. The full variable domain, completed using reference TRBV5-6 and TRBJ2-4, is DAGVTQSPTHLIKTRGQQVTLRCSPKSGHDTVSWYQQALGQGPQFIFQYYEEEERQRGNFPDRFSGHQFPNYSSELNVNALLLGDSALYLCASSSFGRGVAKNIQYFGAGTRLSVL.